The source of this TCR beta chain is a study of graft-versus-host responses after intestinal transplantation. Whole-study context: Recipients across the board were started on anti-thymocyte globulin induction, then kept on tacrolimus and steroids for two to four years.

Sequencing used immunoSEQ multiplex PCR; TCRdb keeps in-frame clones, though not all of them. The table lists under 150,000 clones, around nine tenths of them singletons. Whole-study findings and limits: High graft-versus-host to host-versus-graft clonal ratios were seen in allografts of patients with graft-donor T cell macrochimerism. Peak GvH clone levels in circulation were associated with early post-transplant HvG declines. Recipient marrow harbored GvH clones, some of which surfaced first in ileum or blood.

Turning to this clone: No antigen is known for it.

Germline CDR1 reads SGHNT; CDR2 reads YYREEE (reference sequence). The CDR3 loop spans 14 amino acids. The junction had 6 bases not matched to a gene; V was cut back by 2 bases and J by 6 bases. The sample here was unstimulated CD4+ T cells sorted from spleen or lymph node cells, taken before intestinal transplant. The chain links TRBV5-4 to TRBJ2-3, with 7 bases aligning to TRBD2. The clonotype was recovered from a human donor who received an intestinal transplant. This chain's CDR3 is CASSLKGGSDTQYF. The CDR3 DNA reads TGTGCCAGCAGCTTAAAGGGAGGGTCTGATACGCAGTATTTT.